The 12 T cell receptor beta chains presented below share a single source sample, sequenced in a study of blood T cells in healthy people across ages. Primers used in a second PCR of about 7 to 12 cycles were a sample-barcoded 5' primer and a J-beta primer mix. TCRdb analysed the 5' RACE reads with MiXCR anew, one entry per CDR3 protein. The table records some 1.5 million distinct CDR3 sequences, 25% to 30% of them present only once. The sequenced material came from blood. The receptors here all came from a woman aged 25 to 39 in good health.

The sample holds many counts of this clonotype. The V gene is TRBV20-1, the J gene TRBJ1-1, with a weak D call TRBD1 (6 bases). Trimming took off 5 bases at V and 1 base at J, with 11 bases between the two ends. This CDR3 region has 13 residues. Germline V gene lookup returns CDR1 DFQATT and CDR2 SNEGSKA (reference sequence). CDR3 sequence (DNA): TGCAGTGCTCCCGACAGGAAGAACACTGAAGCTTTCTTT. This gives the protein CSAPDRKNTEAFF.

J is TRBJ1-4 and V is TRBV12-3 or TRBV12-4; TRBD1 matches at 7 bases. The ends lost 6 bases at V and 4 bases at J; junction bases unmatched: 5. There are 14 residues in the CDR3. The CDR3 nucleotides are TGTGCCAGCAGCTTCGGACAGGATAATGAAAAACTGTTTTTT. Translation: CASSFGQDNEKLFF.

Only a few counts were recorded for this clonotype. CDR3 loop: CASSWGRGGTDTQYF. CDR3 sequence (DNA): TGCGCCAGCAGCTGGGGCAGGGGGGGCACAGATACGCAGTATTTT. This sequence joins TRBV5-1 and TRBJ2-3; D perhaps matches TRBD1 (7 bases). The CDR3 runs to 15 residues. Trimming left V 3 bases short and J 1 base short, with 12 bases between. Germline CDR1 reads SGHRS; CDR2 reads YFSETQ.

This clonotype has just a few counts. The chain couples TRBV29-1 to TRBJ2-1, with 10 positions matching TRBD2. From germline, CDR1 is SQVTM and CDR2 ANQGSEA. Trimming removed 6 bases from V and 6 bases from J; junction bases left unmatched: 8. The CDR3 is 14 amino acids. CDR3 amino acids: CSVTGTSEGNEQFF. The CDR3 nucleotides read TGCAGCGTGACCGGGACTAGCGAGGGCAATGAGCAGTTCTTC.

As to this clonotype: This likely comes from a read error, as the CDR3 has no conserved phenylalanine or tryptophan at its end. The J gene is TRBJ2-7, the V gene TRBV7-2; TRBD1 agrees at 7 bases. Looked up from germline, CDR1 is SGHTA and CDR2 is FQGNSA. The CDR3 has 14 residues. Trimming cost V 6 bases and J 1 base; bases outside gene matches: 6. The CDR3 spells CASSRTGDSYEQYL. The CDR3 coding sequence is TGTGCCAGCAGTAGGACAGGCGATTCCTACGAGCAGTACCTC.

The rearrangement joins TRBV2 to TRBJ2-2; 7 bases are shared with TRBD2. The CDR3 sequence is 16 residues long. With 2 bases clipped from V and 3 bases from J, the junction kept 6 bases outside the gene matches. Per the germline V gene, CDR1 is SNHLY and CDR2 is FYNNEI. The CDR3 DNA sequence: TGTGCCAGCAGTGAATTGCCTAGCGGCTACACCGGGGAGCTGTTTTTT. Its protein product is CASSELPSGYTGELFF.

Ten or more counts support this clonotype. The V and J genes are TRBV4-1 and TRBJ1-4; the match to TRBD1 covers 7 bases. Germline assignment: CDR1 MGHRA and CDR2 YSYEKL. CDR3 length equals 15 residues. V was pared by 3 bases and J by 5 bases, with 6 bases of the junction left unmatched. The CDR3 protein is CASSHSDRVNEKLFF. CDR3 bases: TGCGCCAGCAGCCACTCCGACAGGGTAAATGAAAAACTGTTTTTT.

This clonotype was detected only a few times. The chain employs TRBV5-1 and TRBJ1-1; D gene uncertain. V gave up 3 bases and J gave up 1 base, with 10 bases separating them. Germline CDR1 and CDR2: SGHRS and YFSETQ. The CDR3 is made up of 14 amino acids. For the CDR3, the DNA is TGCGCCAGCAGCTCGCCCGGGCAGAACACTGAAGCTTTCTTT. This gives the protein CASSSPGQNTEAFF.

J is TRBJ1-2 and V is TRBV24-1, with D hard to call. This CDR3 comprises 17 residues. Germline V gives CDR1 KGHDR, CDR2 SFDVKD. The germline V and J ends were trimmed by 2 bases and 0 bases, with 15 bases remaining between them. The CDR3 protein is CATSDSAAGRANYGYTF. The CDR3 DNA follows: TGTGCCACCAGTGATTCGGCAGCCGGGAGGGCTAACTATGGCTACACCTTC.

In this sample, this clonotype turned up a few times. V usage is TRBV20-1 and J usage is TRBJ2-5; D ambiguous. TRBJ2-1 matches the DNA end more closely, so the J call is doubtful. The V gene's germline CDR1 is DFQATT and CDR2 SNEGSKA (reference sequence). The CDR3 runs to 12 residues. CDR3 sequence reads: CSVRRAQETQFF. For the CDR3, the DNA is TGCAGTGTCAGGCGCGCCCAAGAGACCCAGTTCTTC.

This clonotype has a handful of counts. One junction end disagrees with the germline gene, perhaps due to a read error. The rearrangement uses TRBV29-1 and TRBJ2-1, with D possibly matching TRBD2 (6 bases). Germline CDR1 reads SQVTM; CDR2 reads ANQGSEA. CDR3 length: 13 amino acids. The CDR3 DNA follows: TGCCGCGTCCCCGCCGGCGGGATCAATGAGCAGTTCTTC. Encoded protein: CRVPAGGINEQFF.

This clonotype has more than one count but fewer than ten. J is TRBJ2-7 and V is TRBV6-5; tentative D call: TRBD2 (5 bases). This CDR3 is 11 amino acids long. The germline V and J ends were trimmed by 7 bases and 7 bases, with 11 bases remaining between them. The germline CDR1 and CDR2 sequences are MNHEY and SVGAGI. DNA of the CDR3: TGTGCCAGCACGGACCGGAGGGAGCAGTACTTC. Translation gives CASTDRREQYF.